This TCR beta chain is from a study of technical replicates of blood from a few donors. CDR1 is SGHTA, CDR2 FQGTGA, per germline. The V and J ends lost 5 bases and 3 bases, in that order; junction bases with no gene match: 5. This CDR3 is built from 15 residues. Clones were read by immunoSEQ multiplex PCR, and TCRdb kept only the in-frame ones, dropping some. The repertoire holds tens of thousands of clones, with about 90% as singletons. The origin of this receptor is a human donor in good health. The sample comprised T cells isolated from PBMCs. This sequence joins TRBV7-3 and TRBJ2-7, with 12 bases aligning to TRBD2. The CDR3 region has the DNA TGTGCCAGCAGCGTACTAGCGGGAGGTCTCTACGAGCAGTACTTC. Residues: CASSVLAGGLYEQYF.